This is a list of T cell receptor beta chains from one sample in a study of shared clonotypes between healthy human individuals. The table came from immunoSEQ multiplex PCR; TCRdb's copy has only in-frame clones and leaves some out. The sample includes hundreds of thousands of clones, roughly 70% seen only once; the top ten take under 2%. The sample comprised memory CD4+ T cells sorted from blood. The receptors shown here come from a woman in her thirties in good health. Each CDR3 is given with its conserved first and last residue. A D gene is named only where the DNA matches it firmly. Size values are once, few and many counts, or a class for expanded clones, and some rows have none.

TRBV14	-	TRBJ2-7	-	15	TGTGCCAGCAGCCAAGATTTGGGGTCCTCCTACGAGCAGTACTTC	CASSQDLGSSYEQYF
TRBV28	-	TRBJ2-1	-	17	TGTGCCAGCAGCCCGGGACAGGCTAGCGGAAACTACAATGAGCAGTTCTTC	CASSPGQASGNYNEQFF
TRBV6-1	-	TRBJ2-2	-	15	TGTGCCAGCAGTGGGTACAGGGTCGAAGGCGGGGAGCTGTTTTTT	CASSGYRVEGGELFF
TRBV27	-	TRBJ2-7	-	14	TGTGCCAGCAGTTTTCAGAGTGGGTACAACGAGCAGTACTTC	CASSFQSGYNEQYF
TRBV9	once	TRBJ1-1	-	13	TGTGCCAGCAGCGTGGGTTTGAAGACTGAAGCTTTCTTT	CASSVGLKTEAFF
TRBV28	-	TRBJ1-5	TRBD1	14	TGTGCCAGCAGTCTGGGACAGGGAATTCAGCCCCAGCATTTT	CASSLGQGIQPQHF
TRBV18	many	TRBJ2-2	-	13	TGTGCCAGCTTACAGACTGGGACCGGGGAGCTGTTTTTT	CASLQTGTGELFF
TRBV18	-	TRBJ2-3	TRBD2	14	TGTGCCAGCTCAGCGGCGGGAGTGATAGATACGCAGTATTTT	CASSAAGVIDTQYF
TRBV4-1	-	TRBJ1-4	TRBD1	13	TGCGCCAGCGGGAGGGGGCCTCCTGAAAAACTGTTTTTT	CASGRGPPEKLFF
TRBV25-1	once	TRBJ1-4	TRBD1	13	TGTGCCAGCGGGGCCGGACAGGGGGAAAAACTGTTTTTT	CASGAGQGEKLFF
TRBV5-4	-	TRBJ2-1	TRBD1	15	TGTGCCAGCAGCCCGGGACAGGGCCCCTACAATGAGCAGTTCTTC	CASSPGQGPYNEQFF
TRBV28	-	TRBJ1-5	-	16	TGTGCCAGCAGTTTGGGGGGCCAGGCGGGCAATCAGCCCCAGCATTTT	CASSLGGQAGNQPQHF
TRBV7-9	-	TRBJ2-1	TRBD2	16	TGTGCCAGCAGCTCTAGACTAGCCAGAGTGGAGAATGAGCAGTTCTTC	CASSSRLARVENEQFF
TRBV9	-	TRBJ1-1	TRBD1	14	TGTGCCAGCAGCTCTCGGACAGGTATCTCTGAAGCTTTCTTT	CASSSRTGISEAFF
TRBV4-1	few	TRBJ1-1	-	17	TGCGCCAGCAGCCAAGGGCGAGGACGGAACATGAACACTGAAGCTTTCTTT	CASSQGRGRNMNTEAFF
TRBV7-9	few	TRBJ1-2	-	13	TGTGCCAGCAGCTTAGGAGGCTCCTATGGCTACACCTTC	CASSLGGSYGYTF
TRBV29-1	-	TRBJ1-2	-	13	TGCAGCGTTGAAGCGGGGGCTAACTATGGCTACACCTTC	CSVEAGANYGYTF
TRBV11-3	-	TRBJ2-7	TRBD1	15	TGTGCCAGCAGCCTCGGACAGGGGGCCTCCTACGAGCAGTACTTC	CASSLGQGASYEQYF
TRBV27	-	TRBJ1-4	TRBD1	16	TGTGCCAGCAGGTCTGGACAACCGGGACAGATTGAAAAACTGTTTTTT	CASRSGQPGQIEKLFF
TRBV7-3	many	TRBJ1-5	-	14	TGTGCCAGCAGCTTAAACGGGGCTAATCAGCCCCAGCATTTT	CASSLNGANQPQHF
TRBV18	-	TRBJ1-5	TRBD1	14	TGTGCCAGCTCCACCGGGACAGGGGGTCAGCCCCAGCATTTT	CASSTGTGGQPQHF
TRBV5-1	-	TRBJ1-4	-	15	TGCGCCAGCACCGTGGGAGGGGCAACTAATGAAAAACTGTTTTTT	CASTVGGATNEKLFF
TRBV15	-	TRBJ2-5	-	14	TGTGCCACCAGCAGAGATCTGGGGCGGGAGACCCAGTACTTC	CATSRDLGRETQYF
TRBV15	few	TRBJ2-2	-	14	TGTGCCACGGGAACAGGGATCAACACCGGGGAGCTGTTTTTT	CATGTGINTGELFF
TRBV5-1	-	TRBJ2-5	-	13	TGCGCCAGCAGCTTGGGGATAAGAGAGACCCAGTACTTC	CASSLGIRETQYF
TRBV19	-	TRBJ2-3	TRBD2	18	TGTGCCAGTAGTATGAGATGGTCGGTGGCGGGAGATACAGATACGCAGTATTTT	CASSMRWSVAGDTDTQYF
TRBV28	few	TRBJ2-7	-	14	TGTGCCAGCAGTTTAAGGTTGAGGAGGGACGAGCAGTACTTC	CASSLRLRRDEQYF
TRBV7-8	-	TRBJ1-4	TRBD1	15	TGTGCCAGCAGCTTAGAAGGACAGGGAGGTGAAAAACTGTTTTTT	CASSLEGQGGEKLFF
TRBV6-1	-	TRBJ2-1	-	15	TGTGCCAGCAGTAGCGGCGGACTAAACTACAATGAGCAGTTCTTC	CASSSGGLNYNEQFF
TRBV10-1	-	TRBJ2-1	-	12	TGCGCCAGCAGCCCGGGATACAATGAGCAGTTCTTC	CASSPGYNEQFF
TRBV11-2	-	TRBJ1-5	-	12	TGTGCCAGCAGCTTATCGGGTCAGCCCCAGCATTTT	CASSLSGQPQHF